This passage covers 23 T cell receptor beta chains from one sample sequenced in a study of Ad26.COV2.S vaccination and SARS-CoV-2 variants. Sample treatment: roughly 20 received Ad26.COV2.S at low or high dose, single or two shots; 5 received placebo; per-sample allocation not given. Repertoires come from day 63 after the first vaccine or placebo injection. The repertoire was sequenced with immunoSEQ multiplex PCR; TCRdb's copy has only in-frame clones and lacks some. The sample carries about 350,000 clones, about 85% recorded once. Source: peripheral blood, taken in a trial of Ad26.COV2.S vaccine versus placebo. The receptors were sampled from a person between 18 and 59 years old who received the Ad26.COV2.S COVID-19 vaccine or a placebo.

This chain connects TRBV5-4 to TRBJ2-7; the D gene is possibly TRBD1 (5 bases). The CDR3 totals 15 residues. Germline assignment: CDR1 SGHNT and CDR2 YYREEE (reference sequence). Trimming stripped 4 bases from V and 0 bases from J, with 14 bases between. CDR3 protein: CASSPIRGNSYEQYF. CDR3 in DNA: TGTGCCAGCAGCCCGATTAGGGGAAACTCCTACGAGCAGTACTTC.

A word on this clone: The same CDR3 arises from other DNA sequences in this sample as well. The rearrangement joins TRBV7-9 to TRBJ1-2, with D unresolved. Trimming pared 1 base from V and 0 bases from J, leaving 3 bases between. Germline CDR1 is SEHNR and CDR2 is FQNEAQ (reference sequence). The CDR3 totals 13 residues. The CDR3 here is CASSLGTNYGYTF. The CDR3 nucleotides read TGTGCCAGCAGCTTAGGGACTAACTATGGCTACACCTTC. The entire variable domain, with the rest obtained from reference TRBV7-9 and TRBJ1-2, is as follows: DTGVSQNPRHKITKRGQNVTFRCDPISEHNRLYWYRQTLGQGPEFLTYFQNEAQLEKSRLLSDRFSAERPKGSFSTLEIQRTEQGDSAMYLCASSLGTNYGYTFGSGTRLTVV.

With respect to this clone: The junction and the germline gene differ at one end; a read error may be behind it. This rearrangement joins TRBV7-8 to TRBJ1-5, with a tentative D call TRBD1 (5 bases). The length of the CDR3 is 15 residues. The V gene's germline CDR1 is SGHVS and CDR2 FQNEAQ. CDR3 loop: CASSLPRTTNQPQHF. CDR3 DNA: TGTGCTAGCAGCTTACCCAGGACAACAAATCAGCCCCAGCATTTT.

The chain employs TRBV6-5 and TRBJ1-1, with TRBD1 identical over 8 bases. From germline, CDR1 is MNHEY and CDR2 SVGAGI. This CDR3 is built from 15 residues. V lost 5 bases and J lost 4; bases outside the gene matches: 9. The CDR3 here is CASSLQQGVVTEAFF. CDR3 nucleotide sequence: TGTGCCAGCAGTCTCCAACAGGGGGTGGTCACTGAAGCTTTCTTT.

J is TRBJ1-2 and V is TRBV30; a possible D gene is TRBD1 (6 bases). V was shortened by 5 bases and J by 6 bases, with 22 bases between the two germline ends. The length of the CDR3 is 15 residues. Germline V gives CDR1 GTSNPN, CDR2 SVGIG (reference sequence). The CDR3 DNA follows: TGTGCCTGGGGCGTCTTAATTGAGGAGGGGGATGGCTACACCTTC. Translation: CAWGVLIEEGDGYTF.

The chain joins TRBV5-8 to TRBJ2-3; D is possibly TRBD2 (6 bases). The CDR3 sequence is 16 residues long. Trimming removed 0 bases at V and 6 bases at J, with 17 bases between. Looked up from germline, CDR1 is SGHTS and CDR2 is YDEGEE. The CDR3 reads CASSLGLVAGLDTQYF. DNA for the CDR3: TGTGCCAGCAGCTTGGGTCTGGTCGCGGGGCTGGATACGCAGTATTTT.

This clone was counted a few times. The chain combines TRBV10-3 with TRBJ1-5; maybe TRBD1 (5 bases). The ends were cut back, 8 bases at V and 6 bases at J, with 11 bases in the middle. The CDR3 has 12 residues. Germline loops: CDR1 ENHRY, CDR2 SYGVKD. CDR3 amino acids: CAIGAPGQPQHF. The CDR3 DNA sequence: TGTGCCATCGGGGCCCCGGGTCAGCCCCAGCATTTT.

This clone was seen just once. The rearrangement uses TRBV3-1 (or the pseudogene TRBV3-2) and TRBJ1-2, with D unresolved. The V gene's germline CDR1 is LGHDT and CDR2 YNNKEL (reference sequence). Trimming left V 2 bases short and J 8 bases short, with 21 bases between. The CDR3 has 16 residues. The CDR3 coding sequence is TGTGCCAGCAGCCAACAACCCGGGATCTCACCAAAGGGCTACACCTTC. The encoded protein is CASSQQPGISPKGYTF.

This chain joins TRBV5-8 and TRBJ1-3, with D hard to call. Germline V CDR1 and CDR2: SGHTS, YDEGEE. Trimming took 4 bases from V and 2 from J, leaving 16 bases between them. The CDR3 spans 16 residues. The CDR3 DNA reads as TGTGCCAGCAGCCCCCTACTCGTATCTACTGGAAACACCATATATTTT. Its protein is CASSPLLVSTGNTIYF. Complete variable domain (other parts from reference TRBV5-8 and TRBJ1-3): EAGVTQSPTHLIKTRGQQATLRCSPISGHTSVYWYQQALGLGLQFLLWYDEGEERNRGNFPPRFSGRQFPNYSSELNVNALELEDSALYLCASSPLLVSTGNTIYFGEGSWLTVV.

The chain couples TRBV9 to TRBJ1-3; no clear D gene. The CDR3 runs 12 residues. With 0 bases removed from V and 11 bases from J, the gap between germline ends came to 9 bases. Germline CDR1 SGDLS, CDR2 YYNGEE. The CDR3 here is CASSVEVGAIYF. In nucleotides, the CDR3 is TGTGCCAGCAGCGTAGAGGTAGGCGCCATATATTTT.

There are a few counts of this clone. This rearrangement joins TRBV19 to TRBJ1-2; 8 positions match TRBD1. This CDR3 has 11 amino acids. Looked up from germline, CDR1 is LNHDA and CDR2 is SQIVND (reference sequence). The CDR3 DNA is TGTGTCGCAGGGGGCGACTATGGCTACACCTTC. Residues: CVAGGDYGYTF.

CDR3 in DNA: TGTGCCAGCTCCCCGGGGGGGCTGGGCGGGGAGCTGTTTTTT. Residues: CASSPGGLGGELFF. V and J are TRBV7-3 and TRBJ2-2; 8 bases line up with TRBD2. V dropped 8 bases and J dropped 7; count of bases not matched to a gene: 9. CDR1 SGHTA and CDR2 FQGTGA come from the germline V gene. The CDR3 runs to 14 residues.

V usage is TRBV10-3 and J usage is TRBJ2-6; D perhaps matches TRBD1 (6 bases). CDR1 and CDR2 (germline): ENHRY, SYGVKD. V lost 4 bases and J lost 4, with 11 bases in between. This CDR3 is built from 15 residues. CDR3 DNA: TGTGCCATCAGTGGGTCCGGGACAGGGGCCAACGTCCTGACTTTC. Translation: CAISGSGTGANVLTF.

This sequence joins TRBV1 and TRBJ2-1; the DNA was not compared with TRBD2, the D call given in the table. TRBV1 is marked as a pseudogene. CDR3 length equals 16 residues. CDR3 sequence reads: CTSSQKRGSSYNEQFF. CDR3 nucleotides: TGCACCAGCAGCCAAAAGCGGGGGAGCTCCTACAATGAGCAGTTCTTC.

The V and J genes are TRBV7-9 and TRBJ1-3; D is unclear. Deletions cut 1 base from V and 2 bases from J, with 15 bases between. Germline CDR1 and CDR2: SEHNR and FQNEAQ (reference sequence). The CDR3 sequence is 17 residues long. The CDR3 reads CASSLESYLGPGNTIYF. The CDR3 nucleotides are TGTGCCAGCAGCTTAGAGAGTTACCTAGGGCCTGGAAACACCATATATTTT.

The chain recombines TRBV9 with TRBJ2-5; no clear D. The CDR3 length is 12 residues. Trimming removed 4 bases at V and 0 bases at J, with 4 bases between. Germline V gene sequence: CDR1 SGDLS, CDR2 YYNGEE. CDR3 protein: CASSPDQETQYF. CDR3 DNA: TGTGCCAGCAGCCCAGACCAAGAGACCCAGTACTTC.

The V gene is TRBV19, the J gene TRBJ1-4; D call uncertain. CDR1 and CDR2 (germline): LNHDA, SQIVND (reference sequence). Trimming cost V 3 bases and J 0 bases, with 11 bases left between them. This CDR3 is built from 16 residues. Here the CDR3 DNA reads TGTGCCAGTAGTATGAACAGCTTCGCAACTAATGAAAAACTGTTTTTT. Protein sequence: CASSMNSFATNEKLFF.

The chain links TRBV27 to TRBJ2-6, with D hard to call. Germline loops: CDR1 MNHEY, CDR2 SMNVEV (reference sequence). The CDR3 has 14 amino acids. Trimming shortened V by 0 bases and J by 3 bases, and 3 bases separated the two germline ends. CDR3 region: CASSLSSGANVLTF. The CDR3 nucleotides are TGTGCCAGCAGTTTATCGAGTGGGGCCAACGTCCTGACTTTC.

This chain joins TRBV30 and TRBJ1-2; D is unresolved. The germline gives CDR1 GTSNPN, CDR2 SVGIG (reference sequence). The CDR3 is 13 residues long. V lost 2 bases, J lost 8 bases, and 15 bases lay in between. CDR3 sequence: CAWSYTPSRGYTF. In DNA, the CDR3 is TGTGCCTGGAGTTACACCCCGTCGCGGGGCTACACCTTC. Variable domain in full (rest from reference TRBV30 and TRBJ1-2): SQTIHQWPATLVQPVGSPLSLECTVEGTSNPNLYWYRQAAGRGLQLLFYSVGIGQISSEVPQNLSASRPQDRQFILSSKKLLLSDSGFYLCAWSYTPSRGYTFGSGTRLTVV.

The genes are TRBV7-2 and TRBJ2-3, with D unresolved. Germline V gives CDR1 SGHTA, CDR2 FQGNSA. V was clipped by 5 bases and J by 6 bases, with 15 bases between them. The CDR3 runs to 14 residues. CDR3 protein: CASSPTGRRDTQYF. The CDR3 DNA reads TGTGCCAGCAGCCCAACCGGTCGGCGGGATACGCAGTATTTT.

The J gene is TRBJ2-2, the V gene TRBV5-4, with a possible D match to TRBD1 (7 bases). The CDR3 has 16 amino acids. Between the trimmed V and J ends, which lost 3 bases and 6 bases, there was a span of 18 bases. Germline V gene lookup returns CDR1 SGHNT and CDR2 YYREEE (reference sequence). As DNA, the CDR3 is TGTGCCAGCAGCTCAGGACAGGAGGGGTGGTCCGGGGAGCTGTTTTTT. It is translated as CASSSGQEGWSGELFF. The variable domain in full, with the rest retrieved from reference TRBV5-4 and TRBJ2-2, is ETGVTQSPTHLIKTRGQQVTLRCSSQSGHNTVSWYQQALGQGPQFIFQYYREEENGRGNFPPRFSGLQFPNYSSELNVNALELDDSALYLCASSSGQEGWSGELFFGEGSRLTVL.

The chain carries TRBV19 and TRBJ1-3; weak D call: TRBD1 (6 bases). The CDR3 has 14 residues. Per the germline V gene, CDR1 is LNHDA and CDR2 is SQIVND (reference sequence). The V end was cut by 6 bases, the J end by 2 bases, with 11 bases between. The CDR3 loop is CASRAGETGNTIYF. The CDR3 DNA reads as TGTGCCAGTAGGGCAGGGGAAACTGGAAACACCATATATTTT.

This clone was recorded once. The CDR3 spells CASSRGLAGVVELFF. The CDR3 region has the DNA TGTGCCAGCAGCCGGGGACTAGCGGGAGTCGTGGAGCTGTTTTTT. V gene TRBV5-5 combines with J gene TRBJ2-2, with 14 bases identical to TRBD2. The V segment lost 4 bases and the J segment 10 bases; nucleotides outside the gene matches: 6. CDR3 length equals 15 residues. Germline-derived CDR1 and CDR2 are SGHKS and YYEKEE (reference sequence).